The 20 T cell receptor beta chains below all came from one sample that was sequenced in a study of blood T cell repertoires in COVID-19. TCRdb's copy holds only in-frame clones and misses some; the assay was immunoSEQ multiplex PCR. The sample records approximately 200,000 clones, about four fifths being singletons. Sequenced input: peripheral blood. Source of these receptors: a woman aged 55-75 years with acute or convalescent COVID-19.

The chain recombines TRBV5-6 with TRBJ1-5; maybe TRBD1 (6 bases). The CDR3 runs to 16 residues. CDR1 and CDR2 from the germline V gene are SGHDT and YYEEEE. Trimming left V 0 bases short and J 2 bases short, with 12 bases between. The CDR3 DNA follows: TGTGCCAGCAGCTTGGGGGGGCTAGGGCGCAATCAGCCCCAGCATTTT. This sequence encodes CASSLGGLGRNQPQHF.

This chain joins TRBV19 and TRBJ1-5, with unresolved D. Germline CDR1 reads LNHDA; CDR2 reads SQIVND (reference sequence). The length of the CDR3 is 15 residues. Trimming took off 6 bases at V and 3 bases at J, with 15 bases between the two ends. The CDR3 bases are TGTGCCAGTAGCTTCACGGCCCGGGACAATCAGCCCCAGCATTTT. Translating gives CASSFTARDNQPQHF. Full variable domain (missing parts from reference TRBV19 and TRBJ1-5): DGGITQSPKYLFRKEGQNVTLSCEQNLNHDAMYWYRQDPGQGLRLIYYSQIVNDFQKGDIAEGYSVSREKKESFPLTVTSAQKNPTAFYLCASSFTARDNQPQHFGDGTRLSIL.

The chain joins TRBV15 to TRBJ1-1; D uncertain. Germline CDR1 reads LNHNV; CDR2 reads YYDKDF (reference sequence). CDR3 size: 12 residues. The V end lost 0 bases, the J end lost 10 bases, and 9 bases lay between the germline ends. The chain's CDR3 is CATSRDRSRAFF. The DNA of the CDR3 is TGTGCCACCAGCAGAGATCGGAGTAGAGCTTTCTTT.

The rearrangement links TRBV30 to TRBJ1-1, with unresolved D. The V end was cut by 2 bases, the J end by 0 bases, with 10 bases between. The CDR3 is 14 residues long. In germline, CDR1 is GTSNPN, CDR2 SVGIG (reference sequence). The CDR3 loop reads CAWSPQRMNTEAFF. CDR3 nucleotides: TGTGCCTGGAGTCCACAAAGAATGAACACTGAAGCTTTCTTT.

Only one count was recorded for this clone. This chain uses TRBV7-8 with TRBJ2-2, with 8 bases matching TRBD1. V lost 5 bases, J lost 4 bases, and 6 bases stayed unmatched. The germline gives CDR1 SGHVS, CDR2 FQNEAQ. The CDR3 loop spans 15 amino acids. The CDR3 DNA reads as TGTGCCAGCAGCAAAGGACAGGGCGGCACCGGGGAGCTGTTTTTT. Translating it yields CASSKGQGGTGELFF.

This clone has just a few counts. The chain couples TRBV5-1 to TRBJ1-2; TRBD1 aligns across 7 bases. Germline loops: CDR1 SGHRS, CDR2 YFSETQ. The V and J ends lost 7 bases and 4 bases, in that order; junction bases with no gene match: 10. The CDR3 spans 14 residues. The chain's CDR3 is CASHEGAGGYGYTF. The CDR3 nucleotides are TGCGCCAGCCATGAGGGGGCTGGCGGCTATGGCTACACCTTC.

V usage is TRBV15 and J usage is TRBJ2-7, with a tentative D call TRBD1 (5 bases). V lost 1 base, J lost 0 bases, and 13 bases lay in between. Germline CDR1 LNHNV, CDR2 YYDKDF (reference sequence). The CDR3 consists of 16 residues. CDR3 in DNA: TGTGCCACCAGCAGAGCACGCCAGGGAAGCTCCTACGAGCAGTACTTC. This codes for CATSRARQGSSYEQYF.

Written as DNA, the CDR3 is TGTGCCAGCAGACCTCAGGAAAACACCATATATTTT. It yields the protein CASRPQENTIYF. This sequence joins TRBV28 and TRBJ1-3; D is unclear. The germline CDR1 and CDR2 sequences are MDHEN and SYDVKM. The CDR3 totals 12 residues. Deletions cut 6 bases from V and 6 bases from J, with 9 bases between.

This clone was seen more than once but under ten times. The chain recombines TRBV3-1 (or the pseudogene TRBV3-2) with TRBJ1-1, with D tentatively TRBD1 (6 bases). Germline lookup yields CDR1 LGHDT and CDR2 YNNKEL (reference sequence). The CDR3 is made up of 15 amino acids. Trimming took off 4 bases at V and 0 bases at J, with 12 bases between the two ends. The CDR3 sequence: CASSPQGRLNTEAFF. The CDR3, as DNA: TGTGCCAGCAGCCCGCAGGGGCGACTGAACACTGAAGCTTTCTTT.

The V call is TRBV2, the J call TRBJ1-2; 8 nucleotides align to TRBD1. The CDR3 extends over 17 amino acids. The V gene end was trimmed by 1 base and the J gene end by 7 bases; junction bases not matched to a gene: 14. Germline CDR1 SNHLY, CDR2 FYNNEI. In DNA, the CDR3 is TGTGCCAGCAGTGAAGGGGCAGGGGGCCTATTCCGGCGTGGCTACACCTTC. This codes for CASSEGAGGLFRRGYTF.

This clone was detected a few times. V gene TRBV7-9 combines with J gene TRBJ2-1, with unresolved D. Between the trimmed V and J ends, which lost 2 bases and 8 bases, there was a span of 10 bases. Germline assignment: CDR1 SEHNR and CDR2 FQNEAQ (reference sequence). The CDR3 has 13 residues. The CDR3, as DNA: TGTGCCAGCAGCTTATCTCGTCGGGATGAGCAGTTCTTC. Protein product: CASSLSRRDEQFF. The full variable domain, its missing parts supplied by reference TRBV7-9 and TRBJ2-1, is DTGVSQNPRHKITKRGQNVTFRCDPISEHNRLYWYRQTLGQGPEFLTYFQNEAQLEKSRLLSDRFSAERPKGSFSTLEIQRTEQGDSAMYLCASSLSRRDEQFFGPGTRLTVL.

The chain recombines TRBV6-6 with TRBJ1-1; 8 bases are shared with TRBD1. The V gene's germline CDR1 is MNHNY and CDR2 SVGAGI (reference sequence). J gave up 5 bases and V 6 bases, and 8 bases lay outside the gene matches. CDR3 length: 14 residues. In nucleotides, the CDR3 is TGTGCCAGCAGCAAGGGACAGGACAAGACTGAAGCTTTCTTT. It encodes CASSKGQDKTEAFF.

This sequence joins TRBV12-3 or TRBV12-4 and TRBJ1-2, with D possibly being TRBD1 (5 bases). The CDR3 is made up of 13 amino acids. Between the trimmed V and J ends, which lost 3 bases and 7 bases, there was a span of 12 bases. Here the CDR3 reads CASSLGPGFGYTF. The CDR3 nucleotides read TGTGCCAGCAGTTTGGGGCCAGGTTTTGGCTACACCTTC.

The chain links TRBV4-3 to TRBJ2-1; tentative D call: TRBD2 (5 bases). CDR3 length: 15 amino acids. Germline CDR1 reads LGHNA; CDR2 reads YSLEER. Trimming took 0 bases from V and 6 from J, leaving 12 bases between them. The CDR3 loop is CASSQELRVGNEQFF. Written as DNA, the CDR3 is TGCGCCAGCAGCCAAGAGTTGCGGGTCGGCAATGAGCAGTTCTTC.

This clone has only a few counts. J is TRBJ1-1 and V is TRBV28; no reliable D call. CDR1 and CDR2 from the germline V gene are MDHEN and SYDVKM. CDR3 size: 12 residues. V was clipped by 7 bases and J by 6 bases, with 12 bases between them. The CDR3 bases are TGTGCCAGCACCGCCCGGAGAGCTGAAGCTTTCTTT. It codes for CASTARRAEAFF.

The V and J genes are TRBV6-1 and TRBJ1-2, with D perhaps matching TRBD1 (5 bases). Germline V CDR1 and CDR2: MNHNS, SASEGT. Trimming stripped 3 bases from V and 5 bases from J, with 10 bases between. The CDR3 is 13 residues long. Written as DNA, the CDR3 is TGTGCCAGCAGTGATCAGGGTCGGTATGGCTACACCTTC. Its translation: CASSDQGRYGYTF.

The chain carries TRBV2 and TRBJ2-3, with D possibly matching TRBD2 (6 bases). V was trimmed by 9 bases and J by 1 base, leaving 8 bases between them. CDR3 length: 12 amino acids. Germline V lookup: CDR1 SNHLY, CDR2 FYNNEI. The CDR3 region is CARGGGTDTQYF. In DNA form, the CDR3 reads TGTGCCAGGGGCGGGGGCACAGATACGCAGTATTTT.

J is TRBJ1-3 and V is TRBV4-2; D is undetermined. Looked up from germline, CDR1 is LGHNA and CDR2 is YNFKEQ. V was pared by 0 bases and J by 16 bases, with 16 bases between. The CDR3 is 13 amino acids. CDR3 DNA: TGTGCCAGCAGCCAAGAGTCGGGGAACGTGGCCTATTTT. It yields the protein CASSQESGNVAYF.

This clone was counted once. DNA for the CDR3: TGCGCCAGCAGCTGGGCTAGCAACGTGGGCGAGCAGTACTTC. It codes for CASSWASNVGEQYF. V gene TRBV4-1 combines with J gene TRBJ2-7; D is possibly TRBD2 (5 bases). The V gene's germline CDR1 is MGHRA and CDR2 YSYEKL. V lost 5 bases, J lost 6 bases, and 17 bases lay in between. The CDR3 extends over 14 amino acids.

This clone was counted a few times. The chain uses TRBV14 and TRBJ1-2, with 9 positions matching TRBD1. The CDR3 spans 15 residues. Germline-derived CDR1 and CDR2 are SGHDN and FVKESK. Trimming took 3 bases from V and 6 from J; bases not matched to a gene: 8. The CDR3 DNA reads TGTGCCAGCAGCCAGCTGGACAGGGGATCCGATGGCTACACCTTC. This encodes CASSQLDRGSDGYTF.